One TCR beta chain is described in this entry. As yet, its antigen is unknown. Using immunoSEQ multiplex PCR, the repertoire was profiled, and TCRdb retains in-frame clones only, with some absent. The sample yields about 150,000 clones, roughly nine tenths seen once. The CDR3 length is 14 residues. Germline loops: CDR1 MRHNA, CDR2 SNTAGT. The trim removed 3 bases at V and 4 bases at J, leaving 5 bases unmatched. This entry is derived from a study of T cell responses to AZD1222 COVID-19 vaccine. Study-level results: Repertoires in all cases were sampled only once the peak T cell response had passed.

The rearrangement links TRBV6-4 to TRBJ1-1; 7 positions match TRBD1. This receptor was taken from an adult who received the AZD1222 COVID-19 vaccine. The sample in question was peripheral blood, obtained 28 days after the second AZD1222 dose. CDR3 protein: CASSEISGGTEAFF. CDR3 nucleotide sequence: TGTGCCAGCAGTGAGATTTCAGGGGGCACTGAAGCTTTCTTT.